One and the same sample provided the 5 T cell receptor beta chains below, sequenced in a study of early T cells in non-severe SARS-CoV-2 infection. MiXCR was run by TCRdb on the 5' RACE reads, yielding one entry per CDR3 protein. The table records about 69,000 distinct CDR3 sequences, roughly 8.7% of them present only once. Source material: whole blood. These receptor sequences come from an adult who was a healthcare worker with PCR-confirmed SARS-CoV-2 infection or an uninfected control (not recorded which).

This clonotype was seen many times. J is TRBJ2-7 and V is TRBV2; the D is unclear. This CDR3 has 12 amino acids. Trimming stripped 7 bases from V and 3 bases from J, with 10 bases between. Germline V gene data show CDR1 as SNHLY and CDR2 as FYNNEI. The CDR3 spells CASNPPNYEQYF. CDR3 nucleotides: TGTGCCAGCAACCCGCCAAACTACGAGCAGTACTTC. Together with reference TRBV2 and TRBJ2-7, the CDR3 gives the full variable domain: EPEVTQTPSHQVTQMGQEVILRCVPISNHLYFYWYRQILGQKVEFLVSFYNNEISEKSEIFDDQFSVERPDGSNFTLKIRSTKLEDSAMYFCASNPPNYEQYFGPGTRLTVT.

This clonotype was counted ten times or more. J is TRBJ1-1 and V is TRBV29-1; D gene unclear. The CDR3 consists of 12 residues. The germline V gene has CDR1 SQVTM and CDR2 ANQGSEA. Trimming shortened V by 0 bases and J by 4 bases, and 6 bases separated the two germline ends. CDR3 loop: CSVEDGVTEAFF. In DNA form, the CDR3 reads TGCAGCGTTGAAGATGGGGTCACTGAAGCTTTCTTT.

J is TRBJ1-2 and V is TRBV24-1; unclear D gene. This CDR3 has 13 amino acids. Trimming left V 3 bases short and J 5 bases short, with 9 bases between. The germline V gene encodes CDR1 KGHDR and CDR2 SFDVKD. DNA of the CDR3: TGTGCCACCAGTGATGACACTCCTTATGGCTACACCTTC. Amino acid sequence: CATSDDTPYGYTF.

The gene calls are TRBV3-1 and TRBJ2-1; 7 nucleotides match TRBD2. CDR3 length: 18 amino acids. Per germline, CDR1 LGHDT and CDR2 YNNKEL (reference sequence). Trimming cost V 4 bases and J 4 bases; bases outside gene matches: 16. The CDR3 protein is CASSPPIWGGASYNEQFF. For the CDR3, the DNA is TGTGCCAGCAGCCCACCCATCTGGGGAGGGGCGAGTTACAATGAGCAGTTCTTC.

At least ten counts were recorded for this clonotype. This sequence joins TRBV5-6 and TRBJ2-7; the D gene is possibly TRBD2 (6 bases). This CDR3 contains 14 residues. Looked up from germline, CDR1 is SGHDT and CDR2 is YYEEEE. V lost 2 bases to trimming and J lost 0 bases, with 9 bases between them. The CDR3 bases are TGTGCCAGCAGCTTTAGCGGCAGCTCCTACGAGCAGTACTTC. As protein: CASSFSGSSYEQYF.